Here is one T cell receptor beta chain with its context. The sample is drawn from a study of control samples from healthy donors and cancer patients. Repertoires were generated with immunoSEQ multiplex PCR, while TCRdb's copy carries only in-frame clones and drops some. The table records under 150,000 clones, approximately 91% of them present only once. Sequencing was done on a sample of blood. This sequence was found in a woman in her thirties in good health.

The CDR3 bases are TGTGCCAGCTCACAGGCGGGGGGAAGGTACGAGCAGTACTTC. Residues: CASSQAGGRYEQYF. The gene calls are TRBV18 and TRBJ2-7; 8 bases line up with TRBD2. CDR3 length: 14 amino acids. Germline assignment: CDR1 KGHSH and CDR2 LQKENI. With 4 bases clipped from V and 4 bases from J, the junction kept 6 bases outside the gene matches.